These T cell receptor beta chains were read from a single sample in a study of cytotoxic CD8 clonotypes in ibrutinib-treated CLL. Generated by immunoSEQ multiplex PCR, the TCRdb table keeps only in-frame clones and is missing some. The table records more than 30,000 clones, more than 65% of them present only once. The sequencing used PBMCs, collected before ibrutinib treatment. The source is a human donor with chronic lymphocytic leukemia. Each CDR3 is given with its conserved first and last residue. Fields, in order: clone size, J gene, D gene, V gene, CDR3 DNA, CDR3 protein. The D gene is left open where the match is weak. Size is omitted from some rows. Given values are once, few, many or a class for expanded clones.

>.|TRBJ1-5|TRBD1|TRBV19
TGTGCCAGCCGACAGGGGAATAACAATCAGCCCCAGCATTTT
CASRQGNNNQPQHF
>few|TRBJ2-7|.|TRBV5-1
TGCGCCAGCAGAGGCACGGGGAGGGGGGAGCAGTACTTC
CASRGTGRGEQYF
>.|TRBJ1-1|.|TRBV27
TGTGCCAGCAGTTTTGGGCCGATCTTCGGACACATACCTGAAGCTTTCTTT
CASSFGPIFGHIPEAFF
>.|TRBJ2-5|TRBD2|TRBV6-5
TGTGCCAGCAGCCCCGTAGTAGCGGGAGTAGAGACCCAGTACTTC
CASSPVVAGVETQYF
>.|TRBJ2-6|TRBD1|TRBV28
TGTGCCAGCAGCCGACAGGGCTCTGGGGCCAACGTCCTGACTTTC
CASSRQGSGANVLTF
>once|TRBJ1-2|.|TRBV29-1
TGCAGCGGATCAACAGGGACCGGCTACACCTTC
CSGSTGTGYTF
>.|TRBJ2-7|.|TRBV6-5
TGTGCCAGCAGTTACGGGGACAAGGGCTACGAGCAGTACTTC
CASSYGDKGYEQYF
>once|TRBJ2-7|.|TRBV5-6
TGTGCCAGCAGCCCACCGGACCGGAACGAGCAGTACTTC
CASSPPDRNEQYF
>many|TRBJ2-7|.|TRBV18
TGTGCCAGCTCACCACCGATGGAGGGGTCGGGCTACGAGCAGTACTTC
CASSPPMEGSGYEQYF
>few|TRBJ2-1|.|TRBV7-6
TGTGCCAGCAGCTTAGGTGAGGCCTCTCCGCAGTTCTTC
CASSLGEASPQFF
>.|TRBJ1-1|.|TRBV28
TGTGCCAGCGGCTACACTGAAGCTTTCTTT
CASGYTEAFF
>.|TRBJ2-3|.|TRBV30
TGTGCCTGGAGCCCAGGGGTGAGAGATACGCAGTATTTT
CAWSPGVRDTQYF
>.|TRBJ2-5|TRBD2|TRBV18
TGTGCCAGCTCAGTCCTAGCGGGAGATCCTGTGCAAGATGACTTC
CASSVLAGDPVQDDF
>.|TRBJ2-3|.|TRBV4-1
TGCGCCAGCAGCCAAGATTTTGGGGGGCGCGGCACAGATACGCAGTATTTT
CASSQDFGGRGTDTQYF
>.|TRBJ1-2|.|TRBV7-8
TGTGCCAGCAGCCCCGGCGAGCTTTATGGCTACACCTTC
CASSPGELYGYTF
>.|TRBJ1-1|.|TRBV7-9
TGTGCCAGCAGCTTCAACGGGGTGAACACTGAAGCTTTCTTT
CASSFNGVNTEAFF
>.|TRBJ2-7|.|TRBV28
TGTGCCAGCAGTTTAGGGAACCCTTACGAGCAGTACTTC
CASSLGNPYEQYF
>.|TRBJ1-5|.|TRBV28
TGTGCCAGCAGAACCACTCTCAGGGGCAATCAGCCCCAGCATTTT
CASRTTLRGNQPQHF
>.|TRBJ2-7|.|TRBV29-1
TGCAGCGTTGAAATGTTAGGGCGCGAGCAGTACTTC
CSVEMLGREQYF
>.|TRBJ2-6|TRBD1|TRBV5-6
TGTGCCAGCAGGTCCGGGACAGGGGGCTCTGGGGCCAACGTCCTGACTTTC
CASRSGTGGSGANVLTF
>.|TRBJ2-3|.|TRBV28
TGTGCCAGCCAAAGGCAGGGTGCAGATACGCAGTATTTT
CASQRQGADTQYF
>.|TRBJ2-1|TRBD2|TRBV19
TGTGCCAGTAGTATTACCCGACTAGCGGGCTCCTACAATGAGCAGTTCTTC
CASSITRLAGSYNEQFF
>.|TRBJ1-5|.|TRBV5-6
TGTGCCAGCAGCTTGCTCGGGGACACTAATCAGCCCCAGCATTTT
CASSLLGDTNQPQHF
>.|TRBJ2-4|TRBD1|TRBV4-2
TGTGCCAGCAGCCAAGGGACAGGGTTGAACATTCAGTACTTC
CASSQGTGLNIQYF
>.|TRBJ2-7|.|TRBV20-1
TGCAGTGCTCTTCGCGGGGACGAGCAGTACTTC
CSALRGDEQYF
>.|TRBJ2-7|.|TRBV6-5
TGTGCCAGCAGTCGGGACACATCCTACGAGCAGTACTTC
CASSRDTSYEQYF
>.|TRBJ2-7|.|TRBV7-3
TGTGCCAGCAGCTCCTACCAGGGAGACGAGCAGTACTTC
CASSSYQGDEQYF
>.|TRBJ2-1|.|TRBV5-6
TGTGCCAGCAGCTTGGAGGGACGTTTTCACAATGAGCAGTTCTTC
CASSLEGRFHNEQFF
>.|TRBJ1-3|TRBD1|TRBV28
TGTGCCAGCAGAACCACAGGGGGCTCTGGAAACACCATATATTTT
CASRTTGGSGNTIYF
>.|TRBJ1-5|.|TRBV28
TGTGCCAGCAGCCCGATTCAGGGCTATAGCAATCAGCCCCAGCATTTT
CASSPIQGYSNQPQHF
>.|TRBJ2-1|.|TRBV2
TGTGCCAGCAGTGACAGGGGTGTTAATGAGCAGTTCTTC
CASSDRGVNEQFF
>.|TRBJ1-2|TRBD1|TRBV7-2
TGTGCCAGCAGTTACCGACAGGGGGCTAAGGGCTACACCTTC
CASSYRQGAKGYTF
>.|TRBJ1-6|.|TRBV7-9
TGTGCCAGCAGCCCCGGCTCCTTCTCCTATAATTCACCCCTCCACTTT
CASSPGSFSYNSPLHF
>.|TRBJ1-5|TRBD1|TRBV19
TGTGCCAGTAGTATCCGGACAGGGCGAAGCAATCAGCCCCAGCATTTT
CASSIRTGRSNQPQHF
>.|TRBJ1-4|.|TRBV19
TGTGCCAGTAGTCCGAGACTCAACGGCAATGAAAAACTGTTTTTT
CASSPRLNGNEKLFF
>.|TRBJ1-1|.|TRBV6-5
TGTGCCAGCACCCCCAGCGAGGCAGAAGAAGCTTTCTTT
CASTPSEAEEAFF
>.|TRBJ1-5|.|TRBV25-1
TGTGCCAGCAGTGAAAGTGGGACCAGCAATCAGCCCCAGCATTTT
CASSESGTSNQPQHF
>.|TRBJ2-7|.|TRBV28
TGTGCCAGCAGTTTATGGCCCTACGAGCAGTACTTC
CASSLWPYEQYF
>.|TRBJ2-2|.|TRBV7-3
TGTGCCAGCAGCTTATTCCCGGGGATCGACACCGGGGAGCTGTTTTTT
CASSLFPGIDTGELFF
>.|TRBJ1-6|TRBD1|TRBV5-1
TGCGCCAGCAGCTCACAGGGGGTCAATTCACCCCTCCACTTT
CASSSQGVNSPLHF
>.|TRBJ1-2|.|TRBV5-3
TGTGCCTCTCAGGACGAAGGCCGGGGTGGATTCTATGGCTACACCTTC
CASQDEGRGGFYGYTF
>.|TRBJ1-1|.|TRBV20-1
TGCAGTGCTAGATCTCGACCTGAAGCTTTCTTT
CSARSRPEAFF
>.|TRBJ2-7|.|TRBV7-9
TGTGCCAGCAGCAAAGACAGATACGAGCAGTACTTC
CASSKDRYEQYF
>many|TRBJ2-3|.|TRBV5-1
TGCGCCAGCAGCTTGGACCCCAGGGATACGCAGTATTTT
CASSLDPRDTQYF
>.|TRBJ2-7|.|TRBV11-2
TGTGCCAGCAGCTTAGATCGTAGGGATTACGAGCAGTACTTC
CASSLDRRDYEQYF
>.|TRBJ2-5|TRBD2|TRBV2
TGTGCCAGCGGTAGCGGGGGAGTCCAAGAGACCCAGTACTTC
CASGSGGVQETQYF